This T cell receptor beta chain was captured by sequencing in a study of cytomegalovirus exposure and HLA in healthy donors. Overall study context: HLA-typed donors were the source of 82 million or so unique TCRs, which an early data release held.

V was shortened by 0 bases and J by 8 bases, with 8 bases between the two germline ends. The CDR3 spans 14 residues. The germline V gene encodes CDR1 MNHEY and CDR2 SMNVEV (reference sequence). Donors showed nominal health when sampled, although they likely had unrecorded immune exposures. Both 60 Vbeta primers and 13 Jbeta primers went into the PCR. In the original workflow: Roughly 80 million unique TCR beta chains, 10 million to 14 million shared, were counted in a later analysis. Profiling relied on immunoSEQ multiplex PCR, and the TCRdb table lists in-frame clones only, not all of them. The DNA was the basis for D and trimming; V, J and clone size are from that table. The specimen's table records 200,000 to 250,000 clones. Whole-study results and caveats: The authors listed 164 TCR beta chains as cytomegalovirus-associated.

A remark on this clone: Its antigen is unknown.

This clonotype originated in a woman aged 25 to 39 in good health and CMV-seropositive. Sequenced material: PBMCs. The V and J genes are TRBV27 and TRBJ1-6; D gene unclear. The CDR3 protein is CASSLSPRYSPLHF. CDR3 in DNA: TGTGCCAGCAGTTTATCCCCTAGGTATTCACCCCTCCACTTT.